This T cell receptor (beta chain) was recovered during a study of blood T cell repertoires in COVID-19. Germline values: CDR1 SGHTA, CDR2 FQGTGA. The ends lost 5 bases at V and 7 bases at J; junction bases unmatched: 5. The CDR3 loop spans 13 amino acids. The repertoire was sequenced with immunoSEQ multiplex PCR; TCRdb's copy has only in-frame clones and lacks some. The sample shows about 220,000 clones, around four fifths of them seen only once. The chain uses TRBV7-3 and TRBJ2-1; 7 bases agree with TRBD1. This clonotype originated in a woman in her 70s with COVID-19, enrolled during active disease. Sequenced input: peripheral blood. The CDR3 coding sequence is TGTGCCAGCAGCCCAGACAGGGAAAATGAGCAGTTCTTC. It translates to CASSPDRENEQFF.